The source of this T cell receptor (beta chain) is a study of shared clonotypes between healthy human individuals. Germline V gene lookup returns CDR1 SGHRS and CDR2 YFSETQ. Trimming stripped 0 bases from V and 7 bases from J, with 17 bases between. The CDR3 runs 15 residues. A note on this clone: The antigen remains undetermined. Other DNA sequences in the sample encode the same CDR3.

Sequenced by immunoSEQ multiplex PCR; TCRdb stores in-frame clones only, minus some. The sample has approximately 2.3 million clones; more than 80% are singletons. Study-level results: Clonotype sharing among the donors was expected to vary with sequencing depth. Non-shared clonotypes displayed generation probabilities falling below those of clonotypes present in all four donors.

V and J are TRBV5-1 and TRBJ2-7, with D possibly being TRBD2 (5 bases). This clonotype was sampled from a man younger than 30 in good health. Some clones in this sample may be carry-over from other donors' samples. The sequencing sample was made of naive CD4+ T cells from PBMCs. Subset indicated: CD45RA+ positively selected. The CDR3 DNA reads TGCGCCAGCAGCTTGGAGCGGCCGCCGCTCGGAGAGCAGTACTTC. This encodes CASSLERPPLGEQYF.